The rows below give T cell receptor beta chains drawn from one sample of a study of cytomegalovirus exposure and HLA in healthy donors. Sequencing was performed with immunoSEQ multiplex PCR; in TCRdb, only in-frame clones are kept and a portion is missing. The sample lists about 270,000 clones; just over 85% were seen once. The sequencing sample was made of PBMCs. The receptors here all came from a woman under 30 in good health and CMV-seronegative. CDR3s include the opening cysteine and the closing phenylalanine or tryptophan. D genes are given only for firm matches. Clone size is not always given. Where it is, it says once, few, many or a class for expanded clones.

D,V,size,J,DNA,CDR3
TRBD2,TRBV5-1,-,TRBJ2-7,TGCGCCAGCAGCTTGGTCGAGACTAGCGAGGTCAAGCAGTACTTC,CASSLVETSEVKQYF
-,TRBV6-6,-,TRBJ1-1,TGTGCCAGCAGTTACGAGATGACAGTTATGAACACTGAAGCTTTCTTT,CASSYEMTVMNTEAFF
TRBD2,TRBV4-1,once,TRBJ2-7,TGCGCCAGCAGCCTGGGACTAGCGGGGGGTGACGAGCAGTACTTC,CASSLGLAGGDEQYF
-,TRBV5-1,-,TRBJ2-5,TGCGCCAGCAGCCGAACAGGATTCCAAGAGACCCAGTACTTC,CASSRTGFQETQYF
-,TRBV6-5,few,TRBJ1-6,TGTGCCAGCAGTTACTCGTCGACAGCCAATTCACCCCTCCACTTT,CASSYSSTANSPLHF
TRBD2,TRBV6-5,-,TRBJ2-3,TGTGCCAGCAGGAGGCTAGCGGGAGGCACAGATACGCAGTATTTT,CASRRLAGGTDTQYF
TRBD1,TRBV6-1,-,TRBJ1-2,TGTGCCAGCAGCTTATTTGGGACAGCGCCCTTGGGCTACACCTTC,CASSLFGTAPLGYTF
TRBD1,TRBV5-1,-,TRBJ2-2,TGCGCCAGCAGCTTCAGGGGGCCCAACACCGGGGAGCTGTTTTTT,CASSFRGPNTGELFF
-,TRBV7-9,once,TRBJ1-1,TGTGCCAGCAGCCACTCGGAGGGGACGGCTTTCTTT,CASSHSEGTAFF
-,TRBV6-1,-,TRBJ1-2,TGTGCCAGCAGAGCTGGGGGGGCGGATGGCTACACCTTC,CASRAGGADGYTF
-,TRBV18,-,TRBJ2-7,TGTGCCAGCTCACCACCCTCGGGGAGGTCCTACGAGCAGTACTTC,CASSPPSGRSYEQYF
TRBD1,TRBV7-9,-,TRBJ2-1,TGTGCCAGCAGCTTAGTCGCAGGGGGCCATGAGCAGTTCTTC,CASSLVAGGHEQFF
-,TRBV7-2,-,TRBJ2-3,TGTGCCAGCAGCTTAGAAAAGTTCCAGGGTGGCACAGATACGCAGTATTTT,CASSLEKFQGGTDTQYF
TRBD1,TRBV27,few,TRBJ1-5,TGTGCCAGCAGTTTAGCTGCAGGGGGCCCCCAGGGGCCCCAGCATTTT,CASSLAAGGPQGPQHF
-,TRBV7-9,-,TRBJ1-2,TGTGCCAGCAGCTTAGAAGCGCAGCCTGATGGCTACACCTTC,CASSLEAQPDGYTF
TRBD2,TRBV19,-,TRBJ2-7,TGTGCCAGTAGTATAGATCAAGGGAGCGGGAGGCCCTACGAGCAGTACTTC,CASSIDQGSGRPYEQYF
TRBD1,TRBV19,-,TRBJ1-5,TGTGCCAGTAGCTGGGGGACAGGGCGCAATCAGCCCCAGCATTTT,CASSWGTGRNQPQHF
-,TRBV6-5,-,TRBJ2-2,TGTGCCAGCAAGACGGGATGGAACACCGGGGAGCTGTTTTTT,CASKTGWNTGELFF
TRBD1,TRBV30,few,TRBJ1-6,TGTGCCTGGGGGGACAGGGTTAATTCACCCCTCCACTTT,CAWGDRVNSPLHF
TRBD1,TRBV27,-,TRBJ2-3,TGTGCCAGCAGTTTAGGGACAGGGGGGTCAGATACGCAGTATTTT,CASSLGTGGSDTQYF
TRBD2,TRBV19,-,TRBJ2-7,TGTGCCAGTTCGACTAGCGAAAATTACGAGCAGTACTTC,CASSTSENYEQYF
TRBD2,TRBV5-1,-,TRBJ2-2,TGCGCCAGCAGCCCCGATAGCGGGGGGGCCTTTCACGGGGAGCTGTTTTTT,CASSPDSGGAFHGELFF
-,TRBV7-8,-,TRBJ1-5,TGTGCCAGCAGCTTAGATCCGGGGATGGTTCAGCCCCAGCATTTT,CASSLDPGMVQPQHF
TRBD1,TRBV19,-,TRBJ1-1,TGTGCCAGTAGTATACGGGGGACAGCGAACACTGAAGCTTTCTTT,CASSIRGTANTEAFF
TRBD1,TRBV6-5,-,TRBJ1-5,TGTGCCAGCAGAAGACAGGGGTCGAGGCAGCCCCAGCATTTT,CASRRQGSRQPQHF
-,TRBV11-1,-,TRBJ1-6,TGTGCCAGCAGCCCACGGGGTTACTGGGGTAATTCACCCCTCCACTTT,CASSPRGYWGNSPLHF
TRBD1,TRBV6-6,once,TRBJ1-6,TGTGCCAGCAGTTATCCCCGCCAGGGGGGTGATTCACCCCTCCACTTT,CASSYPRQGGDSPLHF
-,TRBV7-9,-,TRBJ2-1,TGTGCCAGCAGCTTTAGTGATGAGCAGTTCTTC,CASSFSDEQFF
-,TRBV11-1,-,TRBJ1-2,TGTGCCAGCAGCTTTTTGGGGGCTTTTGGCTACACCTTC,CASSFLGAFGYTF
TRBD1,TRBV27,-,TRBJ2-7,TGTGCCAGCAGTTCCAGGGGGACGACCTACGAGCAGTACTTC,CASSSRGTTYEQYF
TRBD1,TRBV10-3,-,TRBJ1-1,TGTGCCATCAGTGAGATTGTGGGACAGAGTGAAGCTTTCTTT,CAISEIVGQSEAFF
-,TRBV28,-,TRBJ1-4,TGTGCCAGCAACTCAATGGGGGGGTATACTAATGAAAAACTGTTTTTT,CASNSMGGYTNEKLFF
-,TRBV6-5,-,TRBJ1-1,TGTGCCAGCGGAGGGCTGGACACTGAAGCTTTCTTT,CASGGLDTEAFF
-,TRBV7-7,-,TRBJ2-1,TGTGCCAGCAGCGCCGAGGTAGCGGAGAAAGGTGACTATGAGCAGTTCTTC,CASSAEVAEKGDYEQFF
-,TRBV6-1,-,TRBJ1-2,TGTGCCAGCAGTGATCGGGGTAGGTCTGCTGGCTACACCTTC,CASSDRGRSAGYTF
-,TRBV27,-,TRBJ1-1,TGTGCCAGCAGTATGCAGGGATTGAACACTGAAGCTTTCTTT,CASSMQGLNTEAFF
TRBD1,TRBV18,-,TRBJ1-1,TGTGCCAGCTCTCCCGGACAGGTTGACCAAACTTTCTTT,CASSPGQVDQTFF
-,TRBV7-9,-,TRBJ2-1,TGTGCCAGCTCGGACAGCTCCTACAATGAGCAGTTCTTC,CASSDSSYNEQFF
TRBD2,TRBV6-6,-,TRBJ2-7,TGTGCCAGCAGTCCTCGGCGGGGGGGCCCCTACGAGCAGTACTTC,CASSPRRGGPYEQYF
-,TRBV2,-,TRBJ1-2,TGTGCCAGGAGTGGCTTGTATTCAGGCTATGGCTACACCTTC,CARSGLYSGYGYTF
-,TRBV28,-,TRBJ1-6,TGTGCCAGCAGTTTACCGGTATATTCACCCCTCCACTTT,CASSLPVYSPLHF
-,TRBV2,-,TRBJ2-7,TGTGCCAGCACCGCCGGGAATTACGAGCAGTACTTC,CASTAGNYEQYF
TRBD1,TRBV9,few,TRBJ1-2,TGTGCCAGCAGCGTAGGGGACAGGGTTGGCGGCTACACCTTC,CASSVGDRVGGYTF
-,TRBV30,few,TRBJ1-5,TGTGCCTGGAGTGTACGTGGCAGGGGAAATCAGCCCCAGCATTTT,CAWSVRGRGNQPQHF
TRBD1,TRBV6-5,-,TRBJ1-2,TGTGCCAGCAGTTACCCGGACAGGGGAGGCAACTATGGCTACACCTTC,CASSYPDRGGNYGYTF
-,TRBV5-1,-,TRBJ1-4,TGCGCCAGCAGCTCCGGACAGCTAACTAATGAAAAACTGTTTTTT,CASSSGQLTNEKLFF
-,TRBV14,-,TRBJ2-5,TGTGCCAGCAGCCACACGAGGGCCCCAGGGGACCGAAGACGTATCCAAGAGACCCAGTACTTC,CASSHTRAPGDRRRIQETQYF
-,TRBV6-5,-,TRBJ1-1,TGTGCCAGCAGTTTGGTCAGGAACACTGAAGCTTTCTTT,CASSLVRNTEAFF
TRBD2,TRBV18,-,TRBJ2-3,TGTGCCAGCTCACCCGGGGGGGGCCTCCCAGATACGCAGTATTTT,CASSPGGGLPDTQYF
-,TRBV5-6,once,TRBJ1-1,TGTGCCAGCAGCTTGGTAGAGATCGGTGAAGCTTTCTTT,CASSLVEIGEAFF
TRBD1,TRBV6-6,-,TRBJ1-5,TGTGCCAGCAGTTACCGGGACAGGGGAACTCAGCCCCAGCATTTT,CASSYRDRGTQPQHF
-,TRBV5-1,-,TRBJ2-1,TGCGCCAGCAGCTTGGGGACAGTTTCCTACAATGAGCAGTTCTTC,CASSLGTVSYNEQFF
TRBD1,TRBV7-9,-,TRBJ1-2,TGTGCCAGCAGCCACGGGACAGGGTATGGCTACACCTTC,CASSHGTGYGYTF
TRBD2,TRBV6-4,-,TRBJ2-3,TGTGCCAGCAGTAGGACTAGCGGGGGCCTAAGCACAGATACGCAGTATTTT,CASSRTSGGLSTDTQYF
-,TRBV21-1,-,TRBJ2-7,TGTGCCAGCAGCGCCGGGACAGGGATGGCGTACGAGCAGTACTTC,CASSAGTGMAYEQYF
-,TRBV4-3,once,TRBJ2-1,TGCGCCAGCAGCCAAGAGTTGAGCTCCTACAATGAGCAGTTCTTC,CASSQELSSYNEQFF
TRBD1,TRBV10-3,-,TRBJ1-3,TGTGCCATCAGCCGACAGGGGGCGGAAGGAAACACCATATATTTT,CAISRQGAEGNTIYF